A selection of T cell receptor beta chains follows, all from one sample in a study of T cell changes during pregnancy in multiple sclerosis. Measured with immunoSEQ multiplex PCR; TCRdb has only the in-frame clones, and not every one. The sample includes some 110,000 clones, around 93% seen only once; the top ten take roughly 1.5%. The source material was peripheral blood, sampled after pregnancy. These receptors were collected from a female donor with multiple sclerosis, enrolled in a pregnancy study. Both conserved end residues are part of each CDR3. Each record gives: V gene, clone size, CDR3 length, D gene, J gene, CDR3 DNA, CDR3 protein. The D gene is left open where the match is weak. A clone size is listed for some rows: how often the clone was seen (once, few, many), or a class if it is expanded.

TRBV19	-	13	-	TRBJ1-1	TGTGCCAGTAGTATAGGAGAGAACACTGAAGCTTTCTTT	CASSIGENTEAFF
TRBV29-1	-	10	-	TRBJ1-1	TGCAGCGTTGCGAGGACTGAAGCTTTCTTT	CSVARTEAFF
TRBV29-1	once	15	TRBD2	TRBJ2-3	TGCAGCGTTGATGGCACTAGCGGTCGCACAGATACGCAGTATTTT	CSVDGTSGRTDTQYF
TRBV20-1	-	11	-	TRBJ1-4	TGCAGTGCAGACGACAGAGAAAAACTGTTTTTT	CSADDREKLFF
TRBV7-8	once	14	TRBD1	TRBJ2-5	TGTGCCAGCAGCTCGACCCGACAGGGGGAGACCCAGTACTTC	CASSSTRQGETQYF
TRBV30	-	13	TRBD1	TRBJ2-4	TGTGCCTTTGAACCGGGACAGGGAAACATTCAGTACTTC	CAFEPGQGNIQYF
TRBV9	-	14	-	TRBJ2-1	TGTGCCAGCAGCGTAGCACTAGCAGGCAATGAGCAGTTCTTC	CASSVALAGNEQFF
TRBV5-1	-	14	-	TRBJ1-1	TGCGCCAGCATGAGAAGTGGGGCGGACACTGAAGCTTTCTTT	CASMRSGADTEAFF
TRBV7-9	-	14	-	TRBJ1-4	TGTGCCAGCAGGGGGAGTTTGAGTAATGAAAAACTGTTTTTT	CASRGSLSNEKLFF
TRBV5-4	-	14	-	TRBJ1-2	TGTGCCAGCAGCCCTGACTTATATGGATATGGCTACACCTTC	CASSPDLYGYGYTF
TRBV29-1	-	10	-	TRBJ2-5	TGCAGCGCCAACCAAGAGACCCAGTACTTC	CSANQETQYF
TRBV7-9	-	15	-	TRBJ1-5	TGTGCCAGCAGCTTAACTTCAGGGGTCAATCAGCCCCAGCATTTT	CASSLTSGVNQPQHF
TRBV5-1	-	16	TRBD2	TRBJ2-1	TGCGCCAGCAGCTTGGCCCGGGGGGGGAGGTACAATGAGCAGTTCTTC	CASSLARGGRYNEQFF
TRBV9	-	14	-	TRBJ2-1	TGTGCCAGCAGCGTAGGGAGGGGTATGGATGAGCAGTTCTTC	CASSVGRGMDEQFF
TRBV6-6	-	15	TRBD2	TRBJ2-2	TGTGCCAGCAGTTATAGCGGGGGGGATGCCGGGGAGCTGTTTTTT	CASSYSGGDAGELFF
TRBV5-1	-	15	-	TRBJ1-2	TGCGCCAGCAGCGGTGGGGGGGCGGCTCTCTATGGCTACACCTTC	CASSGGGAALYGYTF
TRBV6-4	once	14	-	TRBJ2-5	TGTGCCCCCAGCCAGGAGGCTAGGCAAGAGACCCAGTACTTC	CAPSQEARQETQYF
TRBV6-4	-	18	TRBD2	TRBJ2-3	TGTGCCAGCAGTCCCGTGCCTAGCGGGGGGGCGAGCACAGATACGCAGTATTTT	CASSPVPSGGASTDTQYF
TRBV6-1	once	15	TRBD1	TRBJ1-5	TGTGCCAGCAGGTCTCCGGGACAGCACAATCAGCCCCAGCATTTT	CASRSPGQHNQPQHF
TRBV6-4	-	15	TRBD1	TRBJ2-7	TGTGCCAGCAGTGATGGGCAGGGGGCGAAGTACGAGCAGTACTTC	CASSDGQGAKYEQYF
TRBV7-9	-	15	TRBD2	TRBJ2-3	TGTGCCAGCAGCTTTGGCCTAGCGGGAACGGATACGCAGTATTTT	CASSFGLAGTDTQYF
TRBV5-4	once	15	-	TRBJ1-6	TGTGCCAGCAGCTTGGAGTCAGGGAGGAATTCACCCCTCCACTTT	CASSLESGRNSPLHF
TRBV27	-	16	-	TRBJ1-4	TGTGCCAGCAGTTTACCCGCGGGGACCGAAAATGAAAAACTGTTTTTT	CASSLPAGTENEKLFF
TRBV11-2	-	16	-	TRBJ2-3	TGTGCCAGCAGCTCGGGGGTAAGGACGAGCACAGATACGCAGTATTTT	CASSSGVRTSTDTQYF
TRBV27	-	14	-	TRBJ1-1	TGTGCCAGCAGTTTGTTTACGGGGAACACTGAAGCTTTCTTT	CASSLFTGNTEAFF
TRBV4-1	-	15	TRBD1	TRBJ1-4	TGCGCCAGCAGCCCCCCCGGGACAGGGAACGAAAAACTGTTTTTT	CASSPPGTGNEKLFF
TRBV12-2	once	14	-	TRBJ2-7	TGTGCAAGTGGCCCCAGGGTTCTAACCTACGAGCAGTACTTC	CASGPRVLTYEQYF
TRBV9	-	13	-	TRBJ2-3	TGTGCCAGCAGCCCCCGTGGCACAGATACGCAGTATTTT	CASSPRGTDTQYF
TRBV10-3	once	13	-	TRBJ1-2	TGTGCCATCCGCCCAGCCTCTCCGGGTGGCTACACCTTC	CAIRPASPGGYTF
TRBV19	-	14	TRBD1	TRBJ1-4	TGTGCCAGTAGGGGACAGGGGGCGAGAGAAAAACTGTTTTTT	CASRGQGAREKLFF
TRBV18	-	14	-	TRBJ1-1	TGTGCCAGCTCACCCAGGCTCCCGAACACTGAAGCTTTCTTT	CASSPRLPNTEAFF
TRBV28	-	12	-	TRBJ1-2	TGTGCCAACCGGGGGGAGGACCGGGGCTACACCTTC	CANRGEDRGYTF
TRBV7-3	-	14	-	TRBJ2-7	TGTGCCAGCAGCTTAAGTCGGGGAGCCTACGAGCAGTACTTC	CASSLSRGAYEQYF
TRBV6-6	-	15	-	TRBJ1-2	TGTGCCAGCAGGGACCGCAGGGCGGTTAACTATGGCTACACCTTC	CASRDRRAVNYGYTF
TRBV7-2	-	15	-	TRBJ1-6	TGTGCCAGCAACCCCGGGGTACGGTATAATTCACCCCTCCACTTT	CASNPGVRYNSPLHF
TRBV27	-	14	-	TRBJ1-1	TGTGCCAGCAGTTTATTTGGGGCAGGGGTAGAAGCTTTCTTT	CASSLFGAGVEAFF
TRBV5-4	-	12	-	TRBJ1-4	TGTGCCAGCAGCTTGGGTTCGGGGGAACTGTTTTTT	CASSLGSGELFF
TRBV5-1	-	16	TRBD2	TRBJ2-1	TGCGCCAGCAGCTTGGAACTAGCGGGGGGGCTCAGCGAGCAGTTCTTC	CASSLELAGGLSEQFF
TRBV15	-	14	TRBD2	TRBJ2-5	TGTGCCACCAAGGCGGGGGGGCCGCGAGAGACCCAGTACTTC	CATKAGGPRETQYF
TRBV7-2	-	15	-	TRBJ1-2	TGTGCCAGCAGCTTAGGGGGGGGCCGGGACTATGGCTACACCTTC	CASSLGGGRDYGYTF
TRBV5-8	-	15	-	TRBJ2-7	TGTGCCAGCAGCTTGGGGCTGGAACTAGTCTACGAGCAGTACTTC	CASSLGLELVYEQYF
TRBV6-6	-	16	TRBD2	TRBJ2-2	TGTGCCAGCAGTTTGTCTAGCGGGATGGGCACCGGGGAGCTGTTTTTT	CASSLSSGMGTGELFF
TRBV30	few	13	TRBD1	TRBJ1-5	TGTGCCTGGACGAAGGGGGCAGGTCAGCCCCAGCATTTT	CAWTKGAGQPQHF
TRBV7-9	-	17	-	TRBJ2-5	TGTGCCAGCAGCTTAGAAGGCGATATATACAGGGTGGAGACCCAGTACTTC	CASSLEGDIYRVETQYF
TRBV28	-	13	-	TRBJ2-2	TGTGCCAGCAGAGCGGCGAACACCGGGGAGCTGTTTTTT	CASRAANTGELFF
TRBV18	-	14	-	TRBJ2-1	TGTGCCAGCTCACCGGTCATAGCCTACAATGAGCAGTTCTTC	CASSPVIAYNEQFF
TRBV7-2	-	14	TRBD1	TRBJ1-1	TGTGCCAGCAGCTCTTTTGACAGGGTTAGCAGGGCTTTCTTT	CASSSFDRVSRAFF
TRBV9	-	15	TRBD2	TRBJ2-3	TGTGCCAGCAGCGTGGGGGGAGGGGGCACAGATACGCAGTATTTT	CASSVGGGGTDTQYF
TRBV28	-	15	TRBD1	TRBJ2-1	TGTGCCAGCAGCCCCCGACAGGGATTCTACAATGAGCAGTTCTTC	CASSPRQGFYNEQFF
TRBV19	-	12	TRBD1	TRBJ1-5	TGTGCCAGCGGGACAGGGGGTCAGCCCCAGCATTTT	CASGTGGQPQHF
TRBV5-4	-	16	TRBD2	TRBJ2-7	TGTGCCAGCAGCCCGGAGGGGGTGGGACTAGGCAAGGAGCAGTACTTC	CASSPEGVGLGKEQYF
TRBV5-6	-	14	TRBD1	TRBJ2-5	TGTGCCAGCAGCTTCCCAGGGGGCGAAGAGACCCAGTACTTC	CASSFPGGEETQYF
TRBV5-6	once	15	-	TRBJ1-3	TGTGCCAGCAGCCATCAGGGCCCGTCTGGAAACACCATATATTTT	CASSHQGPSGNTIYF
TRBV19	-	14	TRBD1	TRBJ1-6	TGTGCCGGTAAGGGACAGGGAGAGAATTCACCCCTCCACTTT	CAGKGQGENSPLHF
TRBV7-3	-	15	-	TRBJ1-5	TGTGCCAGCAGTTTTGATAGATATAGCAATCAGCCCCAGCATTTT	CASSFDRYSNQPQHF
TRBV18	-	15	TRBD1	TRBJ2-7	TGTGCCAGCTCACACCCGGGACAGGGGTCCCACGAGCAGTACTTC	CASSHPGQGSHEQYF
TRBV10-3	-	14	TRBD2	TRBJ2-1	TGTGCCATCAGTGGACTAGCGGGCTACAATGAGCAGTTCTTC	CAISGLAGYNEQFF
TRBV25-1	-	15	-	TRBJ1-6	TGTGCCAGCAGGGGGCCCGCGGGGTATAATTCACCCCTCCACTTT	CASRGPAGYNSPLHF
TRBV27	once	14	-	TRBJ1-4	TGTGCCAGCAGTTTCTCAAGGGAGGGGGAAAAACTGTTTTTT	CASSFSREGEKLFF